This record looks at one TCR beta chain sequence and its context. Spread over ten immunoSEQ deep assay plates, unsorted PBMC DNA underwent sequencing. Sequenced by immunoSEQ multiplex PCR; TCRdb stores in-frame clones only, minus some. The data show about 490,000 clones, 65% to 85% seen once. This entry belongs to a study of shared clonotypes between healthy human individuals. V lost 4 bases and J lost 4; bases outside the gene matches: 7. Germline values: CDR1 SGHRS, CDR2 YFSETQ. The CDR3 has 16 residues. Material for sequencing was PBMCs. The sequence was collected from a woman aged 40 to 49 in good health. Some clones in this sample may be carry-over from other donors' samples. J is TRBJ2-3 and V is TRBV5-1; TRBD2 matches 12 bases. Here the CDR3 DNA reads TGCGCCAGCAGCAGGACTAGCGGGACTCGGGCAGATACGCAGTATTTT. Translation: CASSRTSGTRADTQYF. The variable domain in full, with the rest retrieved from reference TRBV5-1 and TRBJ2-3, is KAGVTQTPRYLIKTRGQQVTLSCSPISGHRSVSWYQQTPGQGLQFLFEYFSETQRNKGNFPGRFSGRQFSNSRSEMNVSTLELGDSALYLCASSRTSGTRADTQYFGPGTRLTVL.